These T cell receptor beta chains were read from a single sample in a study of cytomegalovirus exposure and HLA in healthy donors. Profiling relied on immunoSEQ multiplex PCR, and the TCRdb table lists in-frame clones only, not all of them. This table has around 170,000 clones, 82% appearing once. The sequenced material came from PBMCs. The receptors come from a woman between 18 and 29 years old in good health and CMV-seronegative. The CDR3 runs from the conserved cysteine through the conserved F or W. Fields, in order: clone size, J gene, D gene, V gene, CDR3 DNA, CDR3 protein. D genes are given only for firm matches. Clone size appears in some rows only: once, few, many, or a class for an expanded clone.

. | TRBJ1-4 | . | TRBV6-1 | TGTGCCACGAGTCGGGGGGCCGGTGAAAAACTGTTTTTT | CATSRGAGEKLFF
. | TRBJ2-5 | TRBD2 | TRBV2 | TGTGCCAGCAGTGAACTCCTTGCGGGGGGCAGTGAGACCCAGTACTTC | CASSELLAGGSETQYF
. | TRBJ1-5 | . | TRBV7-9 | TGTGCCAGCAGCTCGGGGGGCGAGCCCCAGCATTTT | CASSSGGEPQHF
. | TRBJ1-1 | TRBD1 | TRBV6-6 | TGTGCCAGCAGTCAGGGGGTTGAGGTGAACACTGAAGCTTTCTTT | CASSQGVEVNTEAFF
. | TRBJ1-1 | TRBD1 | TRBV2 | TGTGCCAGCAGCCTGGGACAGGGACAGAACACTGAAGCTTTCTTT | CASSLGQGQNTEAFF
. | TRBJ2-1 | TRBD2 | TRBV4-1 | TGCGCCAGCAGCCAAGGTGGGACTAGCGGGAGTGAGCAGTTCTTC | CASSQGGTSGSEQFF
few | TRBJ2-5 | . | TRBV6-5 | TGTGCCAGCAGGCCCCCCCCGGGACTCCCAGAGACCCAGTACTTC | CASRPPPGLPETQYF
few | TRBJ1-1 | TRBD1 | TRBV27 | TGTGCCAGCAGGCATCTCTCTGGGACAGATAACCAGAACACTGAAGCTTTCTTT | CASRHLSGTDNQNTEAFF
. | TRBJ1-2 | . | TRBV5-1 | TGCGCCAGCAGCTTCCAGGGGTTGGAAGGTGGCGCTAACTATGGCTACACCTTC | CASSFQGLEGGANYGYTF
. | TRBJ2-7 | TRBD2 | TRBV30 | TGTGCCGGAAAATACGCTAGCGGCTACGAGCAGTACTTC | CAGKYASGYEQYF
. | TRBJ2-7 | TRBD1 | TRBV5-1 | TGCGCCAGCAGCTTGGGGGACAGTTCCTACGAGCAGTACTTC | CASSLGDSSYEQYF
. | TRBJ2-1 | . | TRBV6-1 | TGTGCCAGCAGTGAAAGGGGGGGATCCTTGGGTTCCTACAATGAGCAGTTCTTC | CASSERGGSLGSYNEQFF
few | TRBJ2-7 | TRBD1 | TRBV28 | TGTGCCAGCAGTCCAGGGGACAGGGGGTGGGGGCGGTCCTACGAGCAGTACTTC | CASSPGDRGWGRSYEQYF
. | TRBJ2-1 | TRBD2 | TRBV19 | TGTGCCAGTAGAGTGCGGGAGGCTTCCGATGAGCAGTTCTTC | CASRVREASDEQFF
. | TRBJ2-3 | TRBD2 | TRBV7-2 | TGTGCCACCGCCCTTAGCGGGAGTAGCACAGATACGCAGTATTTT | CATALSGSSTDTQYF
. | TRBJ1-5 | . | TRBV19 | TGTGCCAGTGGGGACTCAGCAGGCAATCAGCCCCAGCATTTT | CASGDSAGNQPQHF
few | TRBJ2-7 | TRBD1 | TRBV6-5 | TGTGCCAGCAGTTACTCTGGGACAGGGGAATACGAGCAGTACTTC | CASSYSGTGEYEQYF
. | TRBJ2-1 | TRBD2 | TRBV28 | TGTGCCAGCAGTTTCCCGGGAGCCAGACTAGCGGGAGCCTACAATGAGCAGTTCTTC | CASSFPGARLAGAYNEQFF
. | TRBJ2-7 | TRBD1 | TRBV6-5 | TGTGCCAGCAGTGCGGACAGGGGGGGTGAGCAGTACTTC | CASSADRGGEQYF
. | TRBJ2-7 | TRBD2 | TRBV15 | TGTGCCACCAGCAGATTTGCGGGGGAATCCTACGAGCAGTACTTC | CATSRFAGESYEQYF
. | TRBJ2-4 | TRBD1 | TRBV7-9 | TGTTCCAGCAGCCTGGGGACAGCAGCCAAAAACATTCAGTACTTC | CSSSLGTAAKNIQYF
. | TRBJ2-7 | TRBD1 | TRBV7-9 | TGTGCCAGCGGACAGGGGGACGAGCAGTACTTC | CASGQGDEQYF
. | TRBJ2-2 | . | TRBV6-5 | TGTGCCAGCAGCCAAACGGACACCGGGGAGCTGTTTTTT | CASSQTDTGELFF
. | TRBJ1-1 | TRBD1 | TRBV6-1 | TGTGCCAGCAGTGAAGCGGTCCGGGACAGGGGCGCTGAAGCTTTCTTT | CASSEAVRDRGAEAFF
. | TRBJ2-1 | . | TRBV6-4 | TGTGCCAGCAGTGACTCGATACTAGCCCCACGGAATGAGCAGTTCTTC | CASSDSILAPRNEQFF
few | TRBJ1-4 | TRBD1 | TRBV6-5 | TGTGCCAGCTTCGCGGTCGGACAGGAAGAAAAACTGTTTTTT | CASFAVGQEEKLFF
once | TRBJ2-2 | TRBD2 | TRBV7-6 | TGTGCCAGCAGCTTTGAGCGGGGAGGGCTGTTTTTT | CASSFERGGLFF
. | TRBJ2-7 | . | TRBV7-9 | TGTGCCAGCAGCTTCGTGGGGGGACAGCATTCCTCCTACGAGCAGTACTTC | CASSFVGGQHSSYEQYF
. | TRBJ2-1 | . | TRBV6-4 | TGTGCCAGCAGTGGTCTAAGCGGGCCATACAATGAGCAGTTCTTC | CASSGLSGPYNEQFF
. | TRBJ2-1 | TRBD2 | TRBV27 | TGTGCCAGCAGCGGAATGACTAGCGGCTACAATGAGCAGTTCTTC | CASSGMTSGYNEQFF
once | TRBJ2-2 | . | TRBV4-1 | TGCGCCAGCAGCCAAGAGAGGATAACCGGGGAGCTGTTTTTT | CASSQERITGELFF
. | TRBJ1-2 | TRBD1 | TRBV28 | TGTGCCAGCAGTTTACAGGGGGCTAATTCGCGGGGCTACACCTTC | CASSLQGANSRGYTF
. | TRBJ2-6 | . | TRBV7-9 | TGTGCCAGCAGCTTCGGGACACTTTCTGGGGCCAACGTCCTGACTTTC | CASSFGTLSGANVLTF
. | TRBJ2-1 | TRBD1 | TRBV12-5 | TGTGCTAGTGGTTTTTTTCTTGGGACAGAGTACAATGAGCAGTTCTTC | CASGFFLGTEYNEQFF
. | TRBJ2-3 | . | TRBV9 | TGTGCCAGCAGCCCGATCGGCGCGGGACCCACAGATACGCAGTATTTT | CASSPIGAGPTDTQYF
. | TRBJ1-4 | . | TRBV2 | TGTGCCAGCAGTGAAATAATGGGAACAGGGATCGAAAAACTGTTTTTT | CASSEIMGTGIEKLFF
. | TRBJ1-2 | TRBD1 | TRBV5-6 | TGTGCCAGCAGCTTACGACAGGGGACTTTCTATGGCTACACCTTC | CASSLRQGTFYGYTF
. | TRBJ2-2 | . | TRBV13 | TGTGCCAGCAGCTTGGGCTCAGGGGGGAGTACCGGGGAGCTGTTTTTT | CASSLGSGGSTGELFF
few | TRBJ2-7 | TRBD2 | TRBV11-2 | TGTGCCAGCAGCGGAGGACTAGCGGTTTACGAGCAGTACTTC | CASSGGLAVYEQYF
. | TRBJ1-2 | . | TRBV6-5 | TGTGCCAGCAGTTTCCGGGACACTCTAAACTATGGCTACACCTTC | CASSFRDTLNYGYTF
. | TRBJ2-4 | . | TRBV27 | TGTGCCACCCGCCCACTAGGCGTCTCGAACATTCAGTACTTC | CATRPLGVSNIQYF